At least ten counts were recorded for the clone carrying this T cell receptor beta chain. The data are from a study of read filtering for tumor transcriptome and immune sequencing. Study-wide background: The cohort had more than 16 men and approximately 13 women aged roughly 45 to 90, mean around 66 years.

The CDR3 totals 14 residues. Trimming took off 1 base at V and 7 bases at J, with 13 bases between the two ends. Germline values: CDR1 MNHNS, CDR2 SASEGT. The library was built from about 0.4 ug RNA with molecular barcoded adaptors for alpha/delta and beta/gamma chains. TCRdb processed the reads anew with MiXCR; each CDR3 protein has one entry. This table has tens of thousands of distinct CDR3 sequences, around an eighth appearing once. Material: a population of CD138-negative cells sorted from bone marrow. The source is a donor aged 40 or over with multiple myeloma. This chain uses TRBV6-1 with TRBJ2-5; D is unclear. Here the CDR3 DNA reads TGTGCCAGCAGTGAAGTGAACCTTTTGGGGACCCAGTACTTC. This translates into CASSEVNLLGTQYF.